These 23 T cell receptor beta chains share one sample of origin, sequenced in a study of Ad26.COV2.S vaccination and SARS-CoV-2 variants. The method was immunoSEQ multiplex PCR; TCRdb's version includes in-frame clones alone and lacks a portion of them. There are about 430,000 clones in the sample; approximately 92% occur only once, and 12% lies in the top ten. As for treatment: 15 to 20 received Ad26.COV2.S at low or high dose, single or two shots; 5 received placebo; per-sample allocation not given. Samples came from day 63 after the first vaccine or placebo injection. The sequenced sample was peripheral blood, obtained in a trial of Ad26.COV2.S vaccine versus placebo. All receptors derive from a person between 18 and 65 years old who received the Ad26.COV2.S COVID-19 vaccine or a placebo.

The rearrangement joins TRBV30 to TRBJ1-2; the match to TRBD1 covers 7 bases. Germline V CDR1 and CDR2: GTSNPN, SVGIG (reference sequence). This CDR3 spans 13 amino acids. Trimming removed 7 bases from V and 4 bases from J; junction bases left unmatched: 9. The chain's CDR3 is CALRQGLLYGYTF. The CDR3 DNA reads TGTGCCTTAAGACAGGGCCTACTCTATGGCTACACCTTC. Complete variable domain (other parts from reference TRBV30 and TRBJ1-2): SQTIHQWPATLVQPVGSPLSLECTVEGTSNPNLYWYRQAAGRGLQLLFYSVGIGQISSEVPQNLSASRPQDRQFILSSKKLLLSDSGFYLCALRQGLLYGYTFGSGTRLTVV.

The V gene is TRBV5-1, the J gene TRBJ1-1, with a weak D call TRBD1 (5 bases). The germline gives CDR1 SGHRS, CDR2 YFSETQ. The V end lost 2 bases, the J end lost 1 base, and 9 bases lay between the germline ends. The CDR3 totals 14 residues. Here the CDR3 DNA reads TGCGCCAGCAGCTTTAGACAGACGAACACTGAAGCTTTCTTT. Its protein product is CASSFRQTNTEAFF.

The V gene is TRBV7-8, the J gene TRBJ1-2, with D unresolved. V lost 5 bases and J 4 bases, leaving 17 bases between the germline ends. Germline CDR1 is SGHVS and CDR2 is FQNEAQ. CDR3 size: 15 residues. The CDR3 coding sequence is TGTGCCAGCAGCCTCTCAAGAGTGGGTGGCTATGGCTACACCTTC. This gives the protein CASSLSRVGGYGYTF.

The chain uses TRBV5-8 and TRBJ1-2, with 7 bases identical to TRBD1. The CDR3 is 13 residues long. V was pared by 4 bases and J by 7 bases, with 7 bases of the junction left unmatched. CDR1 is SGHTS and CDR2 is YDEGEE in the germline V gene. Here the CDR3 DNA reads TGTGCCAGCAGCCCTGACAGGGAGCTTGGCTACACCTTC. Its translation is CASSPDRELGYTF. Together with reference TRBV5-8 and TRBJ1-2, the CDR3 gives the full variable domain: EAGVTQSPTHLIKTRGQQATLRCSPISGHTSVYWYQQALGLGLQFLLWYDEGEERNRGNFPPRFSGRQFPNYSSELNVNALELEDSALYLCASSPDRELGYTFGSGTRLTVV.

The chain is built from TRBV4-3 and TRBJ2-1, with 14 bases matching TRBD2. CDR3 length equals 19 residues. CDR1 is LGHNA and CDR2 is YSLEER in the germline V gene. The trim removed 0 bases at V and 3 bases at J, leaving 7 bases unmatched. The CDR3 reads CASSQEGIGTSGSYNEQFF. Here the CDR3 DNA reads TGCGCCAGCAGCCAAGAGGGTATCGGGACTAGCGGGAGCTACAATGAGCAGTTCTTC.

CDR3 amino acids: CASSYSGEGAGELFF. As DNA, the CDR3 is TGTGCCAGCAGTTACTCCGGGGAGGGAGCCGGGGAGCTGTTTTTT. The genes are TRBV6-5 and TRBJ2-2, with 7 bases lining up with TRBD2. Germline CDR1 MNHEY, CDR2 SVGAGI. This CDR3 contains 15 residues. V gave up 0 bases and J gave up 6 bases; unmatched junction bases: 4.

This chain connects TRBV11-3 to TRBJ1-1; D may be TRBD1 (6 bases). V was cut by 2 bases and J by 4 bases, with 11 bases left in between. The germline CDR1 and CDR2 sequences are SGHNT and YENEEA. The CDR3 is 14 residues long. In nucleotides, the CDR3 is TGTGCCAGCAGCTTATCAGGGGAGGGCACTGAAGCTTTCTTT. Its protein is CASSLSGEGTEAFF.

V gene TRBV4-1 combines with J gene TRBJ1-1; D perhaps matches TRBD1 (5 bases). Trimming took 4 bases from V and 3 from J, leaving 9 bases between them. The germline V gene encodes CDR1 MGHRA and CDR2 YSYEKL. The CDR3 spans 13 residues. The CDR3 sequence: CASSRGFYTEAFF. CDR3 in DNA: TGCGCCAGCAGCCGGGGCTTTTACACTGAAGCTTTCTTT.

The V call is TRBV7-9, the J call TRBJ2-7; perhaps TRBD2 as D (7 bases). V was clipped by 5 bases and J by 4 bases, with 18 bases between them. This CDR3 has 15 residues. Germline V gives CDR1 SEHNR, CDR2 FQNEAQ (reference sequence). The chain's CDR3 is CASSHRGAGGYEQYF. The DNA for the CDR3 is TGTGCCAGCAGCCATCGGGGGGCAGGTGGGTACGAGCAGTACTTC.

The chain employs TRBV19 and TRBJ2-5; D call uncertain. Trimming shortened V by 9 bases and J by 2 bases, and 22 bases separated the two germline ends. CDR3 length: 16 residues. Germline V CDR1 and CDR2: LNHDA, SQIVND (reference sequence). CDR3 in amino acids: CASHGGKAGSQETQYF. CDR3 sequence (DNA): TGTGCCAGCCATGGCGGAAAGGCAGGATCTCAAGAGACCCAGTACTTC.

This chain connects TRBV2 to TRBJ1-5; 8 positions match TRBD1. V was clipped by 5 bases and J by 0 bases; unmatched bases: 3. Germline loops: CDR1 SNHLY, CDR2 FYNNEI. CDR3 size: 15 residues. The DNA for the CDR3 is TGTGCCAGCAGTAGGGACAGGAATAGCAATCAGCCCCAGCATTTT. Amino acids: CASSRDRNSNQPQHF. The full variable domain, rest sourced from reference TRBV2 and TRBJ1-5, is EPEVTQTPSHQVTQMGQEVILRCVPISNHLYFYWYRQILGQKVEFLVSFYNNEISEKSEIFDDQFSVERPDGSNFTLKIRSTKLEDSAMYFCASSRDRNSNQPQHFGDGTRLSIL.

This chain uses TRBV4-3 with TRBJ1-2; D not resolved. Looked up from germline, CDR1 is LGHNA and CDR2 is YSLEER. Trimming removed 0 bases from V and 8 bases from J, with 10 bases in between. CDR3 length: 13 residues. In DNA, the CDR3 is TGCGCCAGCAGCCAAGAAGGGTTACGAGGCTACACCTTC. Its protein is CASSQEGLRGYTF.

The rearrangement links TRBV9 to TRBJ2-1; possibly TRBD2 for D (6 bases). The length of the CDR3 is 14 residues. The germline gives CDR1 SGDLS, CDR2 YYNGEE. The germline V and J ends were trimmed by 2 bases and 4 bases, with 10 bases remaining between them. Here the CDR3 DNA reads TGTGCCAGCAGCGTTAGCGGACAATACAATGAGCAGTTCTTC. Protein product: CASSVSGQYNEQFF.

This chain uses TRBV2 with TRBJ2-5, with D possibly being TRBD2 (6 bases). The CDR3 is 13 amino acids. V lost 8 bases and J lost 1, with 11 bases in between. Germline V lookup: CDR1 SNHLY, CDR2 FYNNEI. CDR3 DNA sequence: TGTGCCAGCGGGGGGTACGTCCAAGAGACCCAGTACTTC. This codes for CASGGYVQETQYF.

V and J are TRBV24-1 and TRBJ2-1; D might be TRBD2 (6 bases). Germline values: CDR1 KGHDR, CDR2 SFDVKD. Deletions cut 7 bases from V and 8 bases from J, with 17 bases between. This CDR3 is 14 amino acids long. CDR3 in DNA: TGTGCCACCAGCCCGTCGGGCTGGGGGGATGAGCAGTTCTTC. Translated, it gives CATSPSGWGDEQFF.

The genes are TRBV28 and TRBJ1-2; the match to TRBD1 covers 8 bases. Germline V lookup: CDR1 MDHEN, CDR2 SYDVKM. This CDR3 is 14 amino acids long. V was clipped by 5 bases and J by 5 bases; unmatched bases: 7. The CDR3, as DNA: TGTGCCAGCAGTACGACAGGGGTTTGGTATGGCTACACCTTC. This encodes CASSTTGVWYGYTF.

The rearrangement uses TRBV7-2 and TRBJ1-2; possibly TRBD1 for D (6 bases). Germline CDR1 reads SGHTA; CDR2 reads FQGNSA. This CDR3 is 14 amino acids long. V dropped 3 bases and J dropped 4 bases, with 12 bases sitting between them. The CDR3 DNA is TGTGCCAGCAGCTTGGCGGGGGCGAGCTATGGCTACACCTTC. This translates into CASSLAGASYGYTF.

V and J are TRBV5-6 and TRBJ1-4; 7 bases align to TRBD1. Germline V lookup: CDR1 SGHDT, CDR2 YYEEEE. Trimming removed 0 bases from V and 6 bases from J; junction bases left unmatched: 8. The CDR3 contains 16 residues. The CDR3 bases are TGTGCCAGCAGCTTGGGAATAACAGGGGTGGATGAAAAACTGTTTTTT. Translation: CASSLGITGVDEKLFF.

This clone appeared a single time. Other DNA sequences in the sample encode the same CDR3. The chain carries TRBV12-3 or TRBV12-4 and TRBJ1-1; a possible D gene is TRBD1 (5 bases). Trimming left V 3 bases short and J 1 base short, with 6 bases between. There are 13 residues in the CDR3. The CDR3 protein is CASSFGGNTEAFF. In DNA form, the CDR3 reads TGTGCCAGCAGTTTTGGGGGGAACACTGAAGCTTTCTTT.

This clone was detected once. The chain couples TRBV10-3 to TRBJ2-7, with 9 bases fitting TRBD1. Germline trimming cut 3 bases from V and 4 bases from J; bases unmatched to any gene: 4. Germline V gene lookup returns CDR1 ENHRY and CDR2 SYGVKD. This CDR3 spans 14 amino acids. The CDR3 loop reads CAISDSTGGYEQYF. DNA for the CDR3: TGTGCCATCAGTGATTCGACAGGGGGGTACGAGCAGTACTTC.

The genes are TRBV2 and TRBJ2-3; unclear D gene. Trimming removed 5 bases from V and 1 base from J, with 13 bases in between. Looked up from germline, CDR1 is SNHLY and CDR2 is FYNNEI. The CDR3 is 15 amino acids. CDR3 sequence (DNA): TGTGCCAGCAGTACGACTCGAGCCCGCACAGATACGCAGTATTTT. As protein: CASSTTRARTDTQYF.

The CDR3 spells CASTHTSGVEQYF. DNA for the CDR3: TGTGCCAGCACCCACACTAGCGGGGTCGAGCAGTACTTC. The V call is TRBV7-8, the J call TRBJ2-7, with TRBD2 matching 10 bases. This CDR3 has 13 amino acids. V shed 7 bases, J shed 6 bases, and the junction held 6 bases outside the gene matches. The germline gives CDR1 SGHVS, CDR2 FQNEAQ. Full variable domain (rest looked up from reference TRBV7-8 and TRBJ2-7): GAGVSQSPRYKVAKRGQDVALRCDPISGHVSLFWYQQALGQGPEFLTYFQNEAQLDKSGLPSDRFFAERPEGSVSTLKIQRTQQEDSAVYLCASTHTSGVEQYFGPGTRLTVT.

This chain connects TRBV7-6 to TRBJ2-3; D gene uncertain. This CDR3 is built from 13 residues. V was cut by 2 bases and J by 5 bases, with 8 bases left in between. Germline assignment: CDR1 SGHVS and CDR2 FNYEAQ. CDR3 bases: TGTGCCAGCAGCTTATCCCCCGGAGATACGCAGTATTTT. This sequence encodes CASSLSPGDTQYF.